Following are 12 T cell receptor beta chains from one sample sequenced in a study of T-cell reconstitution after alpha-beta-depleted transplantation in children. Unique molecular identifiers tagged the TCRbeta library. Via MiXCR, TCRdb re-called the PCR reads, giving one row per CDR3 protein. The top ten clones hold more than 30% of a sample with around 50,000 distinct CDR3 sequences, approximately 52% of them seen once. The source material was peripheral blood, sampled before TCRalphabeta/CD19-depleted stem cell transplant. The source of these receptors is a boy in the first two years of life with SCID, due to receive a stem cell transplant.

V is TRBV7-3 and J is TRBJ1-1, with D unresolved. The CDR3 extends over 13 amino acids. Trimming shortened V by 3 bases and J by 6 bases, and 11 bases separated the two germline ends. CDR1 and CDR2 from the germline V gene are SGHTA and FQGTGA. CDR3 amino acids: CASSFRREAEAFF. The CDR3 DNA reads TGTGCCAGCAGCTTTCGGAGGGAAGCTGAAGCTTTCTTT. The full variable domain, its missing parts supplied by reference TRBV7-3 and TRBJ1-1, is GAGVSQTPSNKVTEKGKYVELRCDPISGHTALYWYRQSLGQGPEFLIYFQGTGAADDSGLPNDRFFAVRPEGSVSTLKIQRTERGDSAVYLCASSFRREAEAFFGQGTRLTVV.

The chain uses TRBV7-2 and TRBJ2-7, with TRBD1 matching over 8 bases. Trimming cost V 5 bases and J 5 bases; bases outside gene matches: 8. Germline V gives CDR1 SGHTA, CDR2 FQGNSA. CDR3 length equals 14 residues. The CDR3 region has the DNA TGTGCCAGCAGCAAACGGACAGGGAACCACGAGCAGTACTTC. This codes for CASSKRTGNHEQYF.

The genes are TRBV20-1 and TRBJ1-1; TRBD1 matches 7 bases. CDR3 length equals 13 residues. V was pared by 2 bases and J by 3 bases, with 3 bases of the junction left unmatched. Germline assignment: CDR1 DFQATT and CDR2 SNEGSKA (reference sequence). The CDR3 nucleotides read TGCAGTGCTAGATACGACAGGGACACTGAAGCTTTCTTT. Translated, it gives CSARYDRDTEAFF.

This clonotype was found a few times. J is TRBJ1-1 and V is TRBV6-5; the D is unclear. V was trimmed by 7 bases and J by 5 bases, leaving 8 bases between them. Looked up from germline, CDR1 is MNHEY and CDR2 is SVGAGI. CDR3 length: 11 amino acids. CDR3 bases: TGTGCCAGCATCAGAGGGACTGAAGCTTTCTTT. Translation gives CASIRGTEAFF.

This clonotype was observed a few times. The rearrangement joins TRBV6-2 or TRBV6-3 to TRBJ2-7; 9 bases line up with TRBD1. Per the germline V gene, CDR1 is MNHEY and CDR2 is SVGEGT. With V trimmed by 4 bases and J by 3 bases, 4 bases remained unmatched. The CDR3 covers 14 residues. The CDR3: CASSWGQGGYEQYF. The CDR3 coding sequence is TGTGCCAGCAGTTGGGGACAGGGAGGCTACGAGCAGTACTTC.

This clonotype was counted a few times. The J gene is TRBJ2-7, the V gene TRBV11-2, with D perhaps matching TRBD1 (6 bases). This CDR3 has 16 residues. V shed 3 bases and J shed 5 bases, with 20 bases lying between them. CDR1 is SGHAT and CDR2 is FQNNGV in the germline V gene. Here the CDR3 reads CASSFYPLRQANEQYF. The CDR3 nucleotides are TGTGCCAGCAGCTTCTACCCTCTTAGACAGGCTAACGAGCAGTACTTC.

The table lists this clonotype with a few counts. This chain connects TRBV4-2 to TRBJ2-2; D assignment may be TRBD1 or TRBD2 (6 bases each). This CDR3 is built from 15 residues. V gave up 0 bases and J gave up 5 bases, with 10 bases separating them. Germline V lookup: CDR1 LGHNA, CDR2 YNFKEQ. CDR3 in DNA: TGTGCCAGCAGCCAAGATCTAGGGGGGACCGGGGAGCTGTTTTTT. The encoded protein is CASSQDLGGTGELFF.

The V call is TRBV6-1, the J call TRBJ1-2; TRBD1 might be the D (5 bases). The V gene's germline CDR1 is MNHNS and CDR2 SASEGT. V dropped 3 bases and J dropped 4 bases, with 9 bases sitting between them. The CDR3 has 13 amino acids. CDR3 loop: CASSDTGLYGYTF. The CDR3 DNA reads as TGTGCCAGCAGTGATACGGGGCTCTATGGCTACACCTTC.

CDR3 DNA: TGCGCCAGCAGCCAAGATCGGGGACCCAGCGAGCAGTACTTC. Protein product: CASSQDRGPSEQYF. The chain has TRBV4-1 and TRBJ2-7; the D gene could be TRBD1 or TRBD2 (5 bases each). This CDR3 region has 14 residues. The ends were cut back, 0 bases at V and 6 bases at J, with 12 bases in the middle. CDR1 MGHRA and CDR2 YSYEKL come from the germline V gene.

The chain combines TRBV11-1 with TRBJ2-5; perhaps TRBD2 as D (7 bases). CDR3 size: 15 residues. Looked up from germline, CDR1 is SGHAT and CDR2 is FQDESV (reference sequence). The V gene lost 6 bases and the J gene lost 4 bases, with 18 bases spanning the gap. CDR3 region: CASRDSPGGRETQYF. In DNA, the CDR3 is TGTGCCAGCAGAGATTCTCCGGGGGGCCGAGAGACCCAGTACTTC.

A single count supports this clonotype. The genes are TRBV20-1 and TRBJ2-1, with 7 bases aligning to TRBD2. CDR1 is DFQATT, CDR2 SNEGSKA, per germline (reference sequence). The CDR3 is 13 residues long. V lost 1 base and J lost 8; bases outside the gene matches: 5. The CDR3 DNA reads TGCAGTGCTAGAGGGGGAGGGTCGTATGAGCAGTTCTTC. It specifies CSARGGGSYEQFF.

This clonotype has just a few counts. The chain combines TRBV7-8 with TRBJ2-7; 8 bases line up with TRBD1. J gave up 5 bases and V 1 base, and 4 bases lay outside the gene matches. This CDR3 comprises 14 residues. Germline CDR1 reads SGHVS; CDR2 reads FQNEAQ. Here the CDR3 reads CASSLGGQVHEQYF. CDR3 nucleotides: TGTGCCAGCAGCTTAGGGGGACAGGTCCACGAGCAGTACTTC. Looking up the rest from reference TRBV7-8 and TRBJ2-7 gives the full variable domain: GAGVSQSPRYKVAKRGQDVALRCDPISGHVSLFWYQQALGQGPEFLTYFQNEAQLDKSGLPSDRFFAERPEGSVSTLKIQRTQQEDSAVYLCASSLGGQVHEQYFGPGTRLTVT.